These 18 T cell receptor beta chains came from one sample sequenced in a study of early T cells in non-severe SARS-CoV-2 infection. MiXCR, run by TCRdb on the 5' RACE reads, gives a single entry per CDR3 protein. The sample yields approximately 66,000 distinct CDR3 sequences, around 12% seen once. The specimen comprised whole blood, sampled at baseline. All receptors derive from an adult who was a healthcare worker with PCR-confirmed SARS-CoV-2 infection or an uninfected control (not recorded which). The donor label of this sample is uncertain.

This clonotype was counted many times. V is TRBV4-2 and J is TRBJ2-6; TRBD2 matches at 7 bases. In germline, CDR1 is LGHNA, CDR2 YNFKEQ. CDR3 length: 18 residues. With V trimmed by 3 bases and J by 0 bases, 8 bases remained unmatched. The CDR3 DNA reads TGTGCCAGCAGCCAGGGAGGGGTTTTTGGCTCTGGGGCCAACGTCCTGACTTTC. Encoded protein: CASSQGGVFGSGANVLTF.

This clonotype was seen ten or more times. The rearrangement links TRBV5-5 to TRBJ2-3; D perhaps matches TRBD2 (6 bases). There are 15 residues in the CDR3. Trimming left V 0 bases short and J 3 bases short, with 11 bases between. Per the germline V gene, CDR1 is SGHKS and CDR2 is YYEKEE (reference sequence). CDR3 region: CASSLVRAGTDTQYF. The DNA for the CDR3 is TGTGCCAGCAGCTTGGTGCGGGCGGGGACAGATACGCAGTATTTT.

The J gene is TRBJ1-2, the V gene TRBV27; D is undetermined. The ends were cut back, 3 bases at V and 4 bases at J, with 9 bases in the middle. There are 13 residues in the CDR3. CDR1 MNHEY and CDR2 SMNVEV come from the germline V gene (reference sequence). In DNA, the CDR3 is TGTGCCAGCAGTTTTCGAGGGCTCTATGGCTACACCTTC. Amino acid sequence: CASSFRGLYGYTF.

This clonotype was counted at least ten times. The chain couples TRBV20-1 to TRBJ1-5; a weak D match, TRBD1 (5 bases). V was trimmed by 5 bases and J by 0 bases, leaving 17 bases between them. Per germline, CDR1 DFQATT and CDR2 SNEGSKA (reference sequence). This CDR3 has 16 residues. In DNA, the CDR3 is TGCAGTGCTTTACCCCAGGGATCTTATAGCAATCAGCCCCAGCATTTT. Its protein product is CSALPQGSYSNQPQHF.

The genes are TRBV7-8 and TRBJ1-1; no clear D. CDR3 length: 16 residues. Germline V gene lookup returns CDR1 SGHVS and CDR2 FQNEAQ. V lost 5 bases and J lost 5, with 21 bases in between. The CDR3 region is CASSQKRVSPGTEAFF. For the CDR3, the DNA is TGTGCCAGCAGCCAAAAAAGAGTTTCCCCCGGGACTGAAGCTTTCTTT.

This clonotype was counted between two and nine times. This chain links TRBV9 with TRBJ2-3; D might be TRBD2 (5 bases). Germline V gene lookup returns CDR1 SGDLS and CDR2 YYNGEE. The CDR3 extends over 15 amino acids. The V gene lost 0 bases and the J gene lost 5 bases, with 13 bases spanning the gap. Here the CDR3 reads CASSVDPEVRDTQYF. DNA of the CDR3: TGTGCCAGCAGCGTAGACCCGGAGGTGAGAGATACGCAGTATTTT.

This clonotype has only a few counts. V is TRBV12-3 or TRBV12-4 and J is TRBJ1-3; the match to TRBD1 covers 8 bases. This CDR3 region has 19 residues. V lost 3 bases and J lost 7; bases outside the gene matches: 20. The CDR3 DNA reads as TGTGCCAGCAGTTTTGATATCGGACAGGGTACTGAGTTCCGGAACACCATATATTTT. It is translated as CASSFDIGQGTEFRNTIYF.

This clonotype was observed at least ten times. The chain combines TRBV5-1 with TRBJ2-1; 11 nucleotides agree with TRBD2. Germline trimming cut 3 bases from V and 8 bases from J; bases unmatched to any gene: 10. The CDR3 consists of 16 residues. Germline CDR1 is SGHRS and CDR2 is YFSETQ. The CDR3 here is CASSSITSGGRDEQFF. The CDR3 DNA is TGCGCCAGCAGCTCGATAACTAGCGGGGGAAGGGATGAGCAGTTCTTC.

In its sample, this clonotype was seen a few times. The chain couples TRBV29-1 to TRBJ2-5, with D maybe TRBD2 (6 bases). The length of the CDR3 is 14 residues. Germline CDR1 is SQVTM and CDR2 is ANQGSEA. V shed 6 bases and J shed 4 bases, with 18 bases lying between them. CDR3 in amino acids: CSVIYLALGETQYF. The CDR3 region has the DNA TGCAGCGTAATTTACCTAGCGCTTGGAGAGACCCAGTACTTC.

The CDR3 loop reads CATSREGPGTLGGQETQYF. Written as DNA, the CDR3 is TGTGCCACCAGCAGAGAGGGCCCAGGGACACTGGGGGGCCAAGAGACCCAGTACTTC. V and J are TRBV15 and TRBJ2-5; D may correspond to TRBD1 or TRBD2 (6 bases each). V was clipped by 0 bases and J by 1 base, with 21 bases between them. The length of the CDR3 is 19 residues. CDR1 is LNHNV and CDR2 is YYDKDF in the germline V gene (reference sequence).

The sample holds a few counts of this clonotype. The gene calls are TRBV18 and TRBJ2-7, with 9 bases matching TRBD1. Germline CDR1 and CDR2: KGHSH and LQKENI. The CDR3 consists of 17 residues. The V and J ends lost 8 bases and 3 bases, in that order; junction bases with no gene match: 17. The CDR3 DNA reads TGTGCCAGCCCGTCCCGGGACAGGGTTACAGTGGACTACGAGCAGTACGTC. Its protein product is CASPSRDRVTVDYEQYV.

This clonotype has a handful of counts. The V and J genes are TRBV4-1 and TRBJ2-7; D may be TRBD1 (5 bases). Germline loops: CDR1 MGHRA, CDR2 YSYEKL. CDR3 length equals 15 residues. V gave up 2 bases and J gave up 5 bases, with 16 bases separating them. The CDR3 nucleotides read TGCGCCAGCAGCCAAAGTTTGAACAGGAAAAACGAGCAGTACGTC. It codes for CASSQSLNRKNEQYV.

This chain links TRBV6-1 with TRBJ2-7; 8 bases line up with TRBD2. The CDR3 is 17 residues long. Unmatched junction bases numbered 17, after V lost 3 bases and J lost 7 bases. The germline V gene has CDR1 MNHNS and CDR2 SASEGT. CDR3 in DNA: TGTGCCAGCAGTGAGGAAAAGTGGGTAGCGGGACCGCTTGAGCAGTACGTC. The encoded protein is CASSEEKWVAGPLEQYV.

J is TRBJ2-3 and V is TRBV20-1, with D possibly TRBD1 on 6 matching bases. The germline gives CDR1 DFQATT, CDR2 SNEGSKA (reference sequence). The CDR3 runs to 15 residues. V was shortened by 4 bases and J by 0 bases, with 14 bases between the two germline ends. The CDR3, as DNA: TGCAGTGCTAAAAGCCGGGACATAAGCACAGATACGCAGTATTTT. It yields the protein CSAKSRDISTDTQYF.

This clonotype was counted ten times or more. The chain links TRBV29-1 to TRBJ1-1; D unclear. The ends were cut back, 7 bases at V and 5 bases at J, with 11 bases in the middle. CDR3 length: 11 residues. CDR1 is SQVTM and CDR2 is ANQGSEA in the germline V gene. Here the CDR3 reads CSEHSGTEAFF. CDR3 in DNA: TGCAGCGAACACTCCGGAACTGAAGCTTTCTTT. The whole variable domain, filled in from reference TRBV29-1 and TRBJ1-1, reads SAVISQKPSRDICQRGTSLTIQCQVDSQVTMMFWYRQQPGQSLTLIATANQGSEATYESGFVIDKFPISRPNLTFSTLTVSNMSPEDSSIYLCSEHSGTEAFFGQGTRLTVV.

This clonotype appeared many times. The chain couples TRBV12-3 or TRBV12-4 to TRBJ2-1; TRBD1 might be the D (6 bases). The ends were cut back, 6 bases at V and 5 bases at J, with 11 bases in the middle. The CDR3 runs to 13 residues. CDR3 loop: CASRNRAHNEQFF. The CDR3 bases are TGTGCCAGCAGGAACAGGGCTCACAATGAGCAGTTCTTC.

CDR3 nucleotides: TGTGCCAGTAGATCAATTAGCGGGATCACCGGGGAGCTGTTTTTT. This gives the protein CASRSISGITGELFF. V usage is TRBV19 and J usage is TRBJ2-2; 8 bases line up with TRBD2. V was pared by 6 bases and J by 4 bases, with 7 bases of the junction left unmatched. Germline CDR1 LNHDA, CDR2 SQIVND (reference sequence). The CDR3 is 15 residues long.

This clonotype has more than one count but fewer than ten. This sequence joins TRBV24-1 and TRBJ2-1; TRBD2 matches 14 bases. Germline CDR1 is KGHDR and CDR2 is SFDVKD. The CDR3 covers 17 residues. Unmatched junction bases numbered 9, after V lost 3 bases and J lost 9 bases. CDR3 nucleotide sequence: TGTGCCACCAGTGATCCTCGCCTGACTAGCGGGGGGGGTGAGCAGTTCTTC. Protein product: CATSDPRLTSGGGEQFF.